The clone carrying this T cell receptor beta chain has a handful of counts. The CDR3 sequence is 16 residues long. Germline CDR1 LNHDA, CDR2 SQIVND (reference sequence). V was cut by 5 bases and J by 1 base, with 15 bases left in between. The data were obtained in a study of blood T cell repertoires in COVID-19. Whole-study context: The cDNA or gDNA used as material had been derived from T cells, B-cell-depleted T cells, or PBMCs.

Under the authors' procedure: Using reference gene primer amplification, nucleated cell counts were estimated. The protocol was immunoSEQ multiplex PCR, while the TCRdb copy is restricted to in-frame clones and leaves out a portion. V and J calls and clone size are those listed in that table; D and trimming were worked out from the DNA. The table shows a few hundred thousand clones, with about 90% occurring only once. Input material: peripheral blood. The sequence derives from a woman aged 60-70 years with COVID-19, enrolled during active disease. The chain combines TRBV19 with TRBJ1-5; possibly TRBD1 for D (6 bases). CDR3 coding DNA: TGTGCCAGTAGTGCCCTACCGGGACAAAGCAATCAGCCCCAGCATTTT. Translated: CASSALPGQSNQPQHF.